These T cell receptor beta chains were read from a single sample in a study of blood T cell repertoires in COVID-19. Clones were read by immunoSEQ multiplex PCR, and TCRdb kept only the in-frame ones, dropping some. Here the sample spans 160,000 or so clones, about 77% being singletons. Input material: peripheral blood. The receptors originated from an elderly woman with acute or convalescent COVID-19. The CDR3 runs from the conserved cysteine through the conserved F or W. A D gene is named only where the DNA matches it firmly. Size tells how often a clone was seen (once, few, many) or the class of an expanded clone, and some rows leave it out.

>TRBJ2-7|NA|TRBV18|TRBD1
CASSQDRTGYEQYF
TGTGCCAGCTCACAGGACAGGACCGGCTACGAGCAGTACTTC
>TRBJ2-5|NA|TRBV4-2|TRBD1
CASSSNRGRYETQYF
TGTGCCAGCAGCTCAAACAGGGGGCGATATGAGACCCAGTACTTC
>TRBJ2-7|NA|TRBV28|NA
CASNTPGTLGASYEQYF
TGTGCCAGCAATACCCCCGGGACACTTGGGGCCTCCTACGAGCAGTACTTC
>TRBJ2-1|NA|TRBV19|TRBD1
CASSATGGLEQFF
TGTGCCAGTAGTGCGACAGGGGGCCTTGAGCAGTTCTTC
>TRBJ1-1|NA|TRBV30|NA
CAWSATGNTEAFF
TGTGCCTGGAGTGCGACAGGGAACACTGAAGCTTTCTTT
>TRBJ2-7|NA|TRBV6-5|NA
CASGREAHYEQYF
TGTGCCAGCGGCCGGGAAGCCCATTACGAGCAGTACTTC
>TRBJ1-1|NA|TRBV5-4|NA
CASSLDPGEVTEAFF
TGTGCCAGCAGCTTGGACCCGGGGGAGGTAACTGAAGCTTTCTTT
>TRBJ1-6|NA|TRBV11-2|TRBD1
CASSFAGTGSSNSPLHF
TGTGCCAGCAGCTTTGCCGGGACAGGGAGTAGCAATTCACCCCTCCACTTT
>TRBJ1-2|once|TRBV4-1|TRBD1
CASSHPAQGVVGYTF
TGCGCCAGCAGCCATCCCGCACAGGGGGTTGTTGGCTACACCTTC
>TRBJ1-3|NA|TRBV27|TRBD1
CASSLRSPRDRAGNTIYF
TGTGCCAGCAGTTTAAGATCCCCGAGGGACAGGGCTGGAAACACCATATATTTT
>TRBJ2-5|NA|TRBV5-1|TRBD2
CASSPIAGGPETQYF
TGCGCCAGCAGCCCCATAGCGGGGGGACCGGAGACCCAGTACTTC
>TRBJ2-5|NA|TRBV2|NA
CASSLGSYQETQYF
TGTGCCAGCAGCCTGGGGAGCTACCAAGAGACCCAGTACTTC
>TRBJ2-1|NA|TRBV2|NA
CASKYYNEQFF
TGTGCCAGCAAATACTACAATGAGCAGTTCTTC
>TRBJ1-4|once|TRBV19|NA
CASSTAGSGEKLFF
TGTGCCAGTAGTACGGCAGGGTCGGGTGAAAAACTGTTTTTT
>TRBJ2-7|NA|TRBV10-2|TRBD2
CASSEREARFKYF
TGCGCCAGCAGTGAGCGGGAGGCGCGTTTCAAGTACTTC
>TRBJ1-1|NA|TRBV5-1|TRBD1
CASSSGQAMNTEAFF
TGCGCCAGCAGCTCTGGACAGGCTATGAACACTGAAGCTTTCTTT
>TRBJ1-5|NA|TRBV30|TRBD1
CAWAKNRGLQPQHF
TGTGCCTGGGCCAAGAACAGGGGGCTTCAGCCCCAGCATTTT
>TRBJ1-2|few|TRBV2|NA
CASSAGRSYGYTF
TGTGCCAGCAGTGCAGGGAGGAGCTATGGCTACACCTTC
>TRBJ1-6|NA|TRBV19|NA
CASSIQVTNSPLHF
TGTGCCAGTAGTATTCAGGTCACGAATTCACCCCTCCACTTT
>TRBJ1-1|few|TRBV5-1|NA
CASSLGLLKNTEAFF
TGCGCCAGCAGCTTGGGACTGCTAAAGAACACTGAAGCTTTCTTT
>TRBJ1-1|NA|TRBV3-1/TRBV3-2|TRBD1
CASQRQGNTEAFF
TGTGCCAGCCAACGACAGGGAAACACTGAAGCTTTCTTT
>TRBJ2-5|NA|TRBV5-1|NA
CASSLTGSGETQYF
TGCGCCAGCAGCTTGACAGGGTCTGGAGAGACCCAGTACTTC
>TRBJ1-1|NA|TRBV5-4|NA
CASSFDRSNTEAFF
TGTGCCAGCAGCTTTGACAGGTCCAACACTGAAGCTTTCTTT
>TRBJ2-7|NA|TRBV5-1|NA
CASSYGGGESYEQYF
TGCGCCAGCAGCTATGGGGGCGGAGAGTCCTACGAGCAGTACTTC